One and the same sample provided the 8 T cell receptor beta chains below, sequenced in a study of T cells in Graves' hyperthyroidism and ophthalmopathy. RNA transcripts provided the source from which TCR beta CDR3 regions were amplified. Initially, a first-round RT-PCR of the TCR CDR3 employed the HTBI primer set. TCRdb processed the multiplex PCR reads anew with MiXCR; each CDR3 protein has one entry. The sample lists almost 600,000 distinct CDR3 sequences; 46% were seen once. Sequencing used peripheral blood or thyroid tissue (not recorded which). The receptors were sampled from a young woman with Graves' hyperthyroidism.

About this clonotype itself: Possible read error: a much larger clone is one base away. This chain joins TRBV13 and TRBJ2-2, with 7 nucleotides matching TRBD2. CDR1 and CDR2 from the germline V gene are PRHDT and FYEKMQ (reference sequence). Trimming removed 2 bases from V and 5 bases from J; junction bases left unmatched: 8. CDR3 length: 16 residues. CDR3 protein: CASSLLAEGPTGELFF. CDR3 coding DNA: TGTGCCAGCAGCTTACTAGCGGAAGGGCCTACCGGGGAGCTGTTTTTT. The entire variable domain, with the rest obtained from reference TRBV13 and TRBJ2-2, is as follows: AAGVIQSPRHLIKEKRETATLKCYPIPRHDTVYWYQQGPGQDPQFLISFYEKMQSDKGSIPDRFSAQQFSDYHSELNMSSLELGDSALYFCASSLLAEGPTGELFFGEGSRLTVL.

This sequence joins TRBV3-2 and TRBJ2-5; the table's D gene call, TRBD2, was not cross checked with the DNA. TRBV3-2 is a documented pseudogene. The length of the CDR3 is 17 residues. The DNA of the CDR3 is TGTGCCAGCAGCCCCCCGCCGGGACTAGCGGGAGGGGAGACCCAGTACTTC. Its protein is CASSPPPGLAGGETQYF.

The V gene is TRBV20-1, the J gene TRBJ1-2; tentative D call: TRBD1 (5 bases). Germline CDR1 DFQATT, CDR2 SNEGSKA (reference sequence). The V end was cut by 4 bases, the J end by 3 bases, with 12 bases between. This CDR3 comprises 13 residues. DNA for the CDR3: TGCAGTGCTACCGGGGACGGGGACTATGGCTACACCTTC. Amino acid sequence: CSATGDGDYGYTF.

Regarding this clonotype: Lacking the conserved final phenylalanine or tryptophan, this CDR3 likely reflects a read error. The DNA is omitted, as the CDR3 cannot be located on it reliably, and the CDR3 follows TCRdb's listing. This CDR3 is CAISGTSGRNT. The V and J genes are TRBV10-3 and TRBJ1-3. The germline V gene encodes CDR1 ENHRY and CDR2 SYGVKD. Termini included, the CDR3 measures 11 amino acids.

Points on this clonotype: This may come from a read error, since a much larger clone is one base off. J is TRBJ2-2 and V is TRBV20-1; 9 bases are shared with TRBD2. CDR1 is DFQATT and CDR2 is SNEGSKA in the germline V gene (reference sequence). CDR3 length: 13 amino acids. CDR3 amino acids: CSAAGGGTRELFF. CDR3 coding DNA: TGCAGCGCCGCGGGAGGGGGGACCCGGGAGCTGTTTTTT.

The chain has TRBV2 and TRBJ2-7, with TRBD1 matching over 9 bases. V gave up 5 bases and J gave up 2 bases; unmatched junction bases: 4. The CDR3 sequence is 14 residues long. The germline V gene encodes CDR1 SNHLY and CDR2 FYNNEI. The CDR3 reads CASSRTGEPYEQYF. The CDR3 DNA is TGTGCCAGCAGTCGGACAGGGGAACCCTACGAGCAGTACTTC.

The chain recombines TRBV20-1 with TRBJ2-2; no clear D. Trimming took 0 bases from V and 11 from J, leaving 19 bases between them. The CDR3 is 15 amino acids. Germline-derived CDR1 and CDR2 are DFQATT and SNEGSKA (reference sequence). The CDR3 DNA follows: TGCAGTGCTAGAGATAAGGCGGAGAGCTCCTACGAGCTGTTTTTT. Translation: CSARDKAESSYELFF.

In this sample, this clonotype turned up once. This chain's CDR3 is CSVRDLDEQYF. CDR3 DNA sequence: TGCAGCGTGAGGGACCTTGACGAGCAGTACTTC. The chain combines TRBV29-1 with TRBJ2-7; D assignment may be TRBD1 or TRBD2 (5 bases each). The V end was cut by 6 bases, the J end by 5 bases, with 11 bases between. Germline V CDR1 and CDR2: SQVTM, ANQGSEA. The CDR3 spans 11 residues.